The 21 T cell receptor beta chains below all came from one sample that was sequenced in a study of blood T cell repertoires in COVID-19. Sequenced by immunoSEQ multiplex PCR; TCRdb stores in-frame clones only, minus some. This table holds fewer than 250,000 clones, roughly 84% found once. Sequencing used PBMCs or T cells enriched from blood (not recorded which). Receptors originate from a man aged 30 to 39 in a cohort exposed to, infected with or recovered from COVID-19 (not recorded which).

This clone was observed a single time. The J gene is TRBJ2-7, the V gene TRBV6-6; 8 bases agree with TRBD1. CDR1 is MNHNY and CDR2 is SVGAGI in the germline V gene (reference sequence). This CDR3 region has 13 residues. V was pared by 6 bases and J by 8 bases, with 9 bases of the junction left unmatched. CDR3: CASSDPDRAKQYF. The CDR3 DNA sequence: TGTGCCAGCAGCGACCCGGACAGGGCCAAGCAGTACTTC.

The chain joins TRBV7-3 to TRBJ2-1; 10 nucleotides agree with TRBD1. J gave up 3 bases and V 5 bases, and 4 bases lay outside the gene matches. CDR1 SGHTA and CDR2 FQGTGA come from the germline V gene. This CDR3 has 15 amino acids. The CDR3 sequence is CASSLGQGNYNEQFF. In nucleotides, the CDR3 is TGTGCCAGCAGCCTGGGACAGGGGAACTACAATGAGCAGTTCTTC.

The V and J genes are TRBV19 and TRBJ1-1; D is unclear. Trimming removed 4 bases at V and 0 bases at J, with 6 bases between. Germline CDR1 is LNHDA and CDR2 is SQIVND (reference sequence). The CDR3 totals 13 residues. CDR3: CASSNSLNTEAFF. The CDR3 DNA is TGTGCCAGTAGTAACAGTCTGAACACTGAAGCTTTCTTT.

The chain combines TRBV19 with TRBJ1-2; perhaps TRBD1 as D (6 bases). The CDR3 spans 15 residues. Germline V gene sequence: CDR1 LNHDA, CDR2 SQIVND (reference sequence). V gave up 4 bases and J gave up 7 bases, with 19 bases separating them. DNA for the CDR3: TGTGCCAGTAGTAAGAGTCGGGGGGCATTTCGTGGCTACACCTTC. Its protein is CASSKSRGAFRGYTF.

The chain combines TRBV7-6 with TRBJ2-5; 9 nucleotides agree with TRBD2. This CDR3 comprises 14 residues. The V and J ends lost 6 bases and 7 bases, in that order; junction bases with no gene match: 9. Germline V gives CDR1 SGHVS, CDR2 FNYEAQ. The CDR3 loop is CASRPGLAGMTQYF. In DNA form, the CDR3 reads TGTGCCAGCAGACCAGGCCTAGCGGGAATGACCCAGTACTTC.

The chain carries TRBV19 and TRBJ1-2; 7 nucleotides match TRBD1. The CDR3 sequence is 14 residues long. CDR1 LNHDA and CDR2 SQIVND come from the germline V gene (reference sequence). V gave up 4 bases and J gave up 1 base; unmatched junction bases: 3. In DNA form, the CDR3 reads TGTGCCAGTAGTAGACAGGGTGTTAACTATGGCTACACCTTC. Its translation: CASSRQGVNYGYTF.

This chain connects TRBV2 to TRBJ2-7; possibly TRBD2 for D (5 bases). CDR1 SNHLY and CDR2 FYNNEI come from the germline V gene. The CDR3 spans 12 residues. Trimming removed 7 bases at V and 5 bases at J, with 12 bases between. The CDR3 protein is CASTPTGNEQYF. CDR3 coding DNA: TGTGCCAGCACCCCGACGGGGAACGAGCAGTACTTC.

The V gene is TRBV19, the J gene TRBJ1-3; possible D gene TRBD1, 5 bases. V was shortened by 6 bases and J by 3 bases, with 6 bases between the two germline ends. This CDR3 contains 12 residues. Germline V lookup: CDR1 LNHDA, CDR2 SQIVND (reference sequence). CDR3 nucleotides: TGTGCCAGTAGGACAGATGGAAACACCATATATTTT. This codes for CASRTDGNTIYF. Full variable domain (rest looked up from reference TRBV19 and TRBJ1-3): DGGITQSPKYLFRKEGQNVTLSCEQNLNHDAMYWYRQDPGQGLRLIYYSQIVNDFQKGDIAEGYSVSREKKESFPLTVTSAQKNPTAFYLCASRTDGNTIYFGEGSWLTVV.

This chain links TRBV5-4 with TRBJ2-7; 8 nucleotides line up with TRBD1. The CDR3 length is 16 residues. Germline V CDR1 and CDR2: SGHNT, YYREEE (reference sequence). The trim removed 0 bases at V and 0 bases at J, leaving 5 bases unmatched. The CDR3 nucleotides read TGTGCCAGCAGCTTGGGAGGGACAGGTGGCTCCTACGAGCAGTACTTC. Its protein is CASSLGGTGGSYEQYF.

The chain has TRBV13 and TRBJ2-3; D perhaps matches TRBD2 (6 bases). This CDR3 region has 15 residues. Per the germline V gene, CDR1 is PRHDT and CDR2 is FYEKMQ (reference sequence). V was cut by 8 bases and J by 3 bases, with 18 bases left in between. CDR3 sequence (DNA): TGTGCCAGCTACCCGCGGGAACCGCAGACAGATACGCAGTATTTT. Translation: CASYPREPQTDTQYF.

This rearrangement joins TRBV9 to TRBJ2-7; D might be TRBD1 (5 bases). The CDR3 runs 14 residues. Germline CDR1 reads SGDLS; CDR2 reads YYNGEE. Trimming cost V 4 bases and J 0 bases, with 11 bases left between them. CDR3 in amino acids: CASSSHRYSYEQYF. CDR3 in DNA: TGTGCCAGCAGCTCACACAGGTACTCCTACGAGCAGTACTTC.

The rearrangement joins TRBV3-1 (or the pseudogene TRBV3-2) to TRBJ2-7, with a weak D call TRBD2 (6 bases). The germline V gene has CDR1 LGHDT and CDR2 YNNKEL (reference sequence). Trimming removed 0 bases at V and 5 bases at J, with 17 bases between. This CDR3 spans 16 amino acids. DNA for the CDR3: TGTGCCAGCAGCCAAGATTGGCGGGGCGCCCAGGACGAGCAGTACTTC. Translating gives CASSQDWRGAQDEQYF.

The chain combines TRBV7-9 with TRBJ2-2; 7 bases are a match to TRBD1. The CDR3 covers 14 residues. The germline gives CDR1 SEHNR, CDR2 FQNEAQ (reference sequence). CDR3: CACIDRANTGELFF. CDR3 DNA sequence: TGTGCTTGTATAGACAGGGCGAACACCGGGGAGCTGTTTTTT.

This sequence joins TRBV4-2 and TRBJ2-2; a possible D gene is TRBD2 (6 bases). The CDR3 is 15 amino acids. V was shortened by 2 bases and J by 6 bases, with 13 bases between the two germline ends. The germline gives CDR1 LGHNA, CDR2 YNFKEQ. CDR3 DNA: TGTGCCAGCAGCCAATACGGGAGTAATTCCGGGGAGCTGTTTTTT. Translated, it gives CASSQYGSNSGELFF.

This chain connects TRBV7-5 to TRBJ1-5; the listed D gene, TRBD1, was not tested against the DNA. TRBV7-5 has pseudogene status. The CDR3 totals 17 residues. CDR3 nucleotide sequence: TGTGCCAGAAGCTTATCTGGACAGGAAAGAGTGAATCAGCCCCAGCATTTT. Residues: CARSLSGQERVNQPQHF.

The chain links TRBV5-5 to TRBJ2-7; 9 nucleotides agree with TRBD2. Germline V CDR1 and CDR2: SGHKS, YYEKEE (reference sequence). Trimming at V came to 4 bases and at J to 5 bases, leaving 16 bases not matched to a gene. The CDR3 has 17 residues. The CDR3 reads CASSREGAGGPSDEQYF. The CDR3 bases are TGTGCCAGCAGCCGCGAAGGGGCGGGAGGGCCCTCGGACGAGCAGTACTTC.

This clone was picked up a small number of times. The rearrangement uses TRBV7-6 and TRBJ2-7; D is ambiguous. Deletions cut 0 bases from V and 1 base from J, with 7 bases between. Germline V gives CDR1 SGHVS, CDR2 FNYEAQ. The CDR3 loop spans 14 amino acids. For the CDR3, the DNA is TGTGCCAGCAGCTTAGCGGGCAGGTCCTACGAGCAGTACTTC. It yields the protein CASSLAGRSYEQYF.

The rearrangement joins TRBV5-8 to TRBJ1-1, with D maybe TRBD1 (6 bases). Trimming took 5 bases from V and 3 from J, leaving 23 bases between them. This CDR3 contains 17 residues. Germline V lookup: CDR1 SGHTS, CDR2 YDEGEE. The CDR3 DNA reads TGTGCCAGCAGAACCGGGCGAGGGGGAGAGACTGACACTGAAGCTTTCTTT. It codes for CASRTGRGGETDTEAFF. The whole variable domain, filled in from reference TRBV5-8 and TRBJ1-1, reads EAGVTQSPTHLIKTRGQQATLRCSPISGHTSVYWYQQALGLGLQFLLWYDEGEERNRGNFPPRFSGRQFPNYSSELNVNALELEDSALYLCASRTGRGGETDTEAFFGQGTRLTVV.

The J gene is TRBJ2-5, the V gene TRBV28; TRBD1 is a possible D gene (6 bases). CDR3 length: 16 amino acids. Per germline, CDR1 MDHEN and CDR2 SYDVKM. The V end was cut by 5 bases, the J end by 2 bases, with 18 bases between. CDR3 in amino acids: CASSQETGSGQETQYF. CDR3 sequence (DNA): TGTGCCAGCAGTCAAGAGACAGGATCTGGTCAAGAGACCCAGTACTTC. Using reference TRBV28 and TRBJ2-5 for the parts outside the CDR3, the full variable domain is DVKVTQSSRYLVKRTGEKVFLECVQDMDHENMFWYRQDPGLGLRLIYFSYDVKMKEKGDIPEGYSVSREKKERFSLILESASTNQTSMYLCASSQETGSGQETQYFGPGTRLLVL.

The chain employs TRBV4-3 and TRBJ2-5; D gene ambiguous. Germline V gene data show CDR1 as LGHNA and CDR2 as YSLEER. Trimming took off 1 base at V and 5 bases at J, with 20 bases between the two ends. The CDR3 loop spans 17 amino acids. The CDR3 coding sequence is TGCGCCAGCAGCCAAGCCCCCTTAAGGTTTAAGAGGGAGACCCAGTACTTC. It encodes CASSQAPLRFKRETQYF.

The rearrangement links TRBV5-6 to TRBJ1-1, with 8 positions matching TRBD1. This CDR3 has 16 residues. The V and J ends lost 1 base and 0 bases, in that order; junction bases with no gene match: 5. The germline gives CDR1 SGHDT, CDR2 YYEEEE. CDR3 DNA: TGTGCCAGCAGCTTGAAACGGACAGGGATGAACACTGAAGCTTTCTTT. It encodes CASSLKRTGMNTEAFF.